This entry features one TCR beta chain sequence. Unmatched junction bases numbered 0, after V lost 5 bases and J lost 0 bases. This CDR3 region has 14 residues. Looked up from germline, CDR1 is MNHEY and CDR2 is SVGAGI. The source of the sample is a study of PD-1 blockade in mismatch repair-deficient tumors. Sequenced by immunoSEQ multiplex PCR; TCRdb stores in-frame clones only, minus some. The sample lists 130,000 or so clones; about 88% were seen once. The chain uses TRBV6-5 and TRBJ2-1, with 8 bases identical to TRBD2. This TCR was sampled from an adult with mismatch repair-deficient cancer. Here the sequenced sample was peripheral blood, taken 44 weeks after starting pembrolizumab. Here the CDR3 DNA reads TGTGCCAGCAGTAGCGGGAGCTCCTACAATGAGCAGTTCTTC. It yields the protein CASSSGSSYNEQFF.